Following are 15 T cell receptor beta chains from one sample sequenced in a study of OX40 agonist ivuxolimab in advanced cancers. Generated by immunoSEQ multiplex PCR, the TCRdb table keeps only in-frame clones and is missing some. The profile shows 25,000 to 35,000 clones, about four fifths of them singletons. Here the sequenced sample was CD4+ or CD8+ T cells sorted from blood, taken in a trial of the OX40 agonist ivuxolimab. These receptors were taken from an adult with an advanced solid tumor such as melanoma, head and neck, liver or kidney cancer.

The chain carries TRBV6-1 and TRBJ2-1; perhaps TRBD1 as D (6 bases). V lost 7 bases to trimming and J lost 9 bases, with 16 bases between them. This CDR3 contains 13 residues. Germline V gene sequence: CDR1 MNHNS, CDR2 SASEGT. CDR3 sequence: CASTAVTRGEQFF. The CDR3 coding sequence is TGTGCCAGCACGGCCGTGACCAGGGGTGAGCAGTTCTTC.

V gene TRBV21-1 combines with J gene TRBJ1-5; the table's D gene call, TRBD1, was not cross checked with the DNA. TRBV21-1 is annotated as a pseudogene. The length of the CDR3 is 17 residues. In nucleotides, the CDR3 is TGTGCCAGCAGCAAATATAGGACAGTCTATAGCAATCAGCCCCAGCATTTT. Protein product: CASSKYRTVYSNQPQHF.

This rearrangement joins TRBV2 to TRBJ2-7; D perhaps matches TRBD1 (5 bases). Germline V gives CDR1 SNHLY, CDR2 FYNNEI. CDR3 length: 12 amino acids. V was pared by 7 bases and J by 7 bases, with 14 bases between. CDR3 region: CASNRQYEEQYF. The DNA for the CDR3 is TGTGCCAGCAATAGACAGTATGAAGAGCAGTACTTC.

This chain links TRBV6-1 with TRBJ2-7, with D unresolved. V gave up 6 bases and J gave up 3 bases, with 6 bases separating them. CDR1 and CDR2 from the germline V gene are MNHNS and SASEGT. The length of the CDR3 is 11 residues. CDR3 sequence reads: CASSFSYEQYF. In DNA form, the CDR3 reads TGTGCCAGCAGCTTTAGCTACGAGCAGTACTTC.

V usage is TRBV2 and J usage is TRBJ1-1; the D is unclear. The CDR3 extends over 13 amino acids. The germline CDR1 and CDR2 sequences are SNHLY and FYNNEI. V dropped 6 bases and J dropped 3 bases, with 11 bases sitting between them. CDR3 sequence reads: CASRLWQYTEAFF. CDR3 coding DNA: TGTGCCAGCAGACTCTGGCAATACACTGAAGCTTTCTTT.

The chain has TRBV2 and TRBJ1-2; D may be TRBD1 (6 bases). The CDR3 covers 13 residues. Deletions cut 6 bases from V and 5 bases from J, with 13 bases between. Germline V gene sequence: CDR1 SNHLY, CDR2 FYNNEI. The CDR3 loop reads CASRGTSLYGYTF. The CDR3 nucleotides are TGTGCCAGCAGAGGGACAAGCTTATATGGCTACACCTTC.

V and J are TRBV5-5 and TRBJ1-1; D remains unclear. The length of the CDR3 is 13 residues. Trimming shortened V by 4 bases and J by 5 bases, and 12 bases separated the two germline ends. The germline gives CDR1 SGHKS, CDR2 YYEKEE (reference sequence). CDR3 sequence: CASSAFSGTEAFF. CDR3 DNA: TGTGCCAGCAGCGCGTTCAGTGGGACTGAAGCTTTCTTT.

This sequence joins TRBV19 and TRBJ2-2; D possibly matches TRBD1 or TRBD2 (5 bases each). The CDR3 loop spans 14 amino acids. CDR1 LNHDA and CDR2 SQIVND come from the germline V gene (reference sequence). Deletions cut 6 bases from V and 3 bases from J, with 11 bases between. The CDR3 sequence: CASRRGRDTGELFF. The CDR3, as DNA: TGTGCCAGTAGGAGGGGCCGGGACACCGGGGAGCTGTTTTTT. The whole variable domain, remainder taken from reference TRBV19 and TRBJ2-2, is DGGITQSPKYLFRKEGQNVTLSCEQNLNHDAMYWYRQDPGQGLRLIYYSQIVNDFQKGDIAEGYSVSREKKESFPLTVTSAQKNPTAFYLCASRRGRDTGELFFGEGSRLTVL.

The J gene is TRBJ1-5, the V gene TRBV6-1, with TRBD1 matching 12 bases. The germline V gene has CDR1 MNHNS and CDR2 SASEGT. The length of the CDR3 is 17 residues. V lost 4 bases to trimming and J lost 2 bases; unmatched junction nucleotides: 6. CDR3 sequence: CASSGQGTGGGNQPQHF. In DNA form, the CDR3 reads TGTGCCAGCAGTGGACAGGGGACAGGGGGCGGCAATCAGCCCCAGCATTTT.

The chain employs TRBV29-1 and TRBJ2-3; D uncertain. The germline gives CDR1 SQVTM, CDR2 ANQGSEA. The CDR3 has 11 residues. V was cut by 7 bases and J by 0 bases, with 5 bases left in between. CDR3 in amino acids: CSGTSTDTQYF. CDR3 nucleotides: TGCAGCGGGACGAGCACAGATACGCAGTATTTT.

The chain has TRBV7-9 and TRBJ1-5; D gene uncertain. This CDR3 spans 13 amino acids. Germline V gene sequence: CDR1 SEHNR, CDR2 FQNEAQ (reference sequence). V dropped 5 bases and J dropped 3 bases, with 8 bases sitting between them. The CDR3 here is CASSPRDNQPQHF. Written as DNA, the CDR3 is TGTGCCAGCAGCCCGCGGGACAATCAGCCCCAGCATTTT.

The chain employs TRBV5-4 and TRBJ2-7; 9 bases map to TRBD1. The V gene end was trimmed by 4 bases and the J gene end by 3 bases; junction bases not matched to a gene: 5. The CDR3 has 14 amino acids. Germline V gene data show CDR1 as SGHNT and CDR2 as YYREEE (reference sequence). In DNA form, the CDR3 reads TGTGCCAGCAGCGCGACAGGGGGAAGCTACGAGCAGTACTTC. It translates to CASSATGGSYEQYF.

Of note for this clone: This same CDR3 is encoded by further DNA sequences in the sample. The chain joins TRBV5-1 to TRBJ1-1; 9 bases are a match to TRBD1. Germline V gene sequence: CDR1 SGHRS, CDR2 YFSETQ. The CDR3 consists of 16 residues. V trimming: 4 bases; J trimming: 1 base; junction bases outside the gene matches: 8. CDR3 region: CASSLTGGSSNTEAFF. Here the CDR3 DNA reads TGCGCCAGCAGCCTAACAGGGGGCTCCTCGAACACTGAAGCTTTCTTT.

V usage is TRBV18 and J usage is TRBJ2-7, with 8 positions matching TRBD1. The CDR3 is made up of 15 amino acids. The germline V gene has CDR1 KGHSH and CDR2 LQKENI. The junction had 10 bases not matched to a gene; V was cut back by 3 bases and J by 6 bases. The CDR3 coding sequence is TGTGCCAGCTCACCTGGGGGGACAGGTAATCTCGAGCAGTACTTC. Translating it yields CASSPGGTGNLEQYF. Using reference TRBV18 and TRBJ2-7 for the parts outside the CDR3, the full variable domain is NAGVMQNPRHLVRRRGQEARLRCSPMKGHSHVYWYRQLPEEGLKFMVYLQKENIIDESGMPKERFSAEFPKEGPSILRIQQVVRGDSAAYFCASSPGGTGNLEQYFGPGTRLTVT.

The V and J genes are TRBV21-1 and TRBJ1-1. TRBV21-1 counts as a pseudogene. The CDR3 spans 14 residues. DNA for the CDR3: TGTGCCAGCAGCAAATTCGGGGGGAACACTGAAGCTTTCTTT. Translated: CASSKFGGNTEAFF.